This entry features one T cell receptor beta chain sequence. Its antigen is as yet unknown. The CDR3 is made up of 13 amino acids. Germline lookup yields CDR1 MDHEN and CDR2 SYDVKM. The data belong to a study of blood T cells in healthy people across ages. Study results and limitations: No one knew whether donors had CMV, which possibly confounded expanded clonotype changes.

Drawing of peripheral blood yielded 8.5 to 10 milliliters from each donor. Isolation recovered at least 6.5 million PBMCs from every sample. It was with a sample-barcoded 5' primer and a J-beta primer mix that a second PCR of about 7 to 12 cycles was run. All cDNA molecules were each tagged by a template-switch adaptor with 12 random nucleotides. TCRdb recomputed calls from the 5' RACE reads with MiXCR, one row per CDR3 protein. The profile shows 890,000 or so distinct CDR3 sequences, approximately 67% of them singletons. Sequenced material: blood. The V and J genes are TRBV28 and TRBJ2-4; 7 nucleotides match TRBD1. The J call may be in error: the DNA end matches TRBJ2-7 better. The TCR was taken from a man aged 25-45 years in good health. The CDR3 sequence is CASTDLWTGEQYF. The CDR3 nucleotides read TGTGCCAGCACCGACCTTTGGACAGGCGAGCAGTACTTC.